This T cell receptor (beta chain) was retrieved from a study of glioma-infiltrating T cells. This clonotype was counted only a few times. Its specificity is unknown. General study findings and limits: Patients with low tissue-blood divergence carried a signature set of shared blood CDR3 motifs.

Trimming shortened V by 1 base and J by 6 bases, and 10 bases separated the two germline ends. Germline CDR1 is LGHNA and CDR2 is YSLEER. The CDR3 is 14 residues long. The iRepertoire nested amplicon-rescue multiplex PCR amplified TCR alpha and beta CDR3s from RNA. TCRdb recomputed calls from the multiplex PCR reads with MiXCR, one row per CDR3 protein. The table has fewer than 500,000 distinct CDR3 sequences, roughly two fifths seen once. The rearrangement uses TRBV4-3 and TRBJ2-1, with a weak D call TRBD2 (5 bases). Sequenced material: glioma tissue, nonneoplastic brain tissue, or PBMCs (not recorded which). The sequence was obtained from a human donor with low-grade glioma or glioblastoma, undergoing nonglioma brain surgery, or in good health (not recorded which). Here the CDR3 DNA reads TGCGCCAGCAGCCAAGTAAGCCTAGCCAATGAGCAGTTCTTC. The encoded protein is CASSQVSLANEQFF.